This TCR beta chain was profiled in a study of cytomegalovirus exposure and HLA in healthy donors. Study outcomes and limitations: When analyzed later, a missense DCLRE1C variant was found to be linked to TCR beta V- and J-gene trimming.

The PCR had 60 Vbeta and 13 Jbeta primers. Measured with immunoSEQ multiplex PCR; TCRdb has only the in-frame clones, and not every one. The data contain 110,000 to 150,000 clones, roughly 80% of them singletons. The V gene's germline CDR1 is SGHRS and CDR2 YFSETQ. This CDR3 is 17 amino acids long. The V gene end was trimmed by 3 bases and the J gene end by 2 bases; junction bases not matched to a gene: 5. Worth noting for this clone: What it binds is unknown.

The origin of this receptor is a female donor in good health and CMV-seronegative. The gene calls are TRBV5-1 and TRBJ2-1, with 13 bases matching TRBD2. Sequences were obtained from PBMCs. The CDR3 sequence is CASSYGTSGTAYNEQFF. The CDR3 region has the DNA TGCGCCAGCAGCTACGGGACTAGCGGGACCGCCTACAATGAGCAGTTCTTC.